Shown below are 14 T cell receptor beta chains from a single sample sequenced in a study of Ad26.COV2.S vaccination and SARS-CoV-2 variants. Sequencing was performed with immunoSEQ multiplex PCR; in TCRdb, only in-frame clones are kept and a portion is missing. The sample has roughly 300,000 clones; approximately 86% are singletons. Indicated treatment: over 15 received Ad26.COV2.S at low or high dose, single or two shots; roughly five received placebo; per-sample allocation not given. Sampling occurred on day 63 after the first vaccine or placebo injection. The sample was peripheral blood, taken in a trial of Ad26.COV2.S vaccine versus placebo. The receptors were sampled from a person aged 18-65 years who received the Ad26.COV2.S COVID-19 vaccine or a placebo.

The rearrangement links TRBV27 to TRBJ2-7, with D perhaps TRBD1 (6 bases). The CDR3 length is 14 residues. Germline lookup yields CDR1 MNHEY and CDR2 SMNVEV (reference sequence). V was shortened by 4 bases and J by 1 base, with 11 bases between the two germline ends. The CDR3, as DNA: TGTGCCAGCAGTTCGCGGACAGAGTCCTACGAGCAGTACTTC. The encoded protein is CASSSRTESYEQYF.

The V and J genes are TRBV19 and TRBJ1-2; the D is unclear. Germline CDR1 reads LNHDA; CDR2 reads SQIVND (reference sequence). There are 11 residues in the CDR3. The V gene lost 8 bases and the J gene lost 5 bases, with 9 bases spanning the gap. In nucleotides, the CDR3 is TGTGCCAGTGTGTCCGATTATGGCTACACCTTC. Translating it yields CASVSDYGYTF.

The chain links TRBV9 to TRBJ2-5; D is perhaps TRBD1 or TRBD2 (5 bases each). The CDR3 spans 16 residues. The V gene lost 3 bases and the J gene lost 2 bases, with 17 bases spanning the gap. Germline V lookup: CDR1 SGDLS, CDR2 YYNGEE. CDR3 sequence reads: CASSAYHRDHQETQYF. In nucleotides, the CDR3 is TGTGCCAGCAGCGCCTATCACCGGGACCATCAAGAGACCCAGTACTTC.

The chain has TRBV12-3 or TRBV12-4 and TRBJ1-2; D not certain. Between the trimmed V and J ends, which lost 7 bases and 4 bases, there was a span of 13 bases. The CDR3 has 13 amino acids. The DNA for the CDR3 is TGTGCCAGCACGTCGACCCTACGCTATGGCTACACCTTC. Its translation is CASTSTLRYGYTF.

This rearrangement joins TRBV18 to TRBJ1-1; maybe TRBD1 (5 bases). V dropped 1 base and J dropped 1 base, with 10 bases sitting between them. Germline CDR1 and CDR2: KGHSH and LQKENI. The CDR3 has 15 amino acids. The CDR3 DNA sequence: TGTGCCAGCTCACCACAGGGACTCACGAACACTGAAGCTTTCTTT. Its protein is CASSPQGLTNTEAFF.

The CDR3 nucleotides are TGTGCCACCAGTGGGACAGGGACCCTCGCGAACACTGAAGCTTTCTTT. This encodes CATSGTGTLANTEAFF. The J gene is TRBJ1-1, the V gene TRBV24-1; 8 bases fit TRBD1. The CDR3 covers 16 residues. V lost 5 bases to trimming and J lost 1 base; unmatched junction nucleotides: 8. Germline CDR1 reads KGHDR; CDR2 reads SFDVKD.

Only one count was recorded for this clone. This chain connects TRBV19 to TRBJ2-2; D gene uncertain. Trimming removed 6 bases from V and 5 bases from J, with 19 bases in between. The CDR3 loop spans 16 amino acids. Germline lookup yields CDR1 LNHDA and CDR2 SQIVND (reference sequence). In DNA form, the CDR3 reads TGTGCCAGTAGCACCCTCATTGGGTTGGGGACCGGGGAGCTGTTTTTT. Amino acids: CASSTLIGLGTGELFF.

The chain combines TRBV13 with TRBJ2-2; TRBD1 agrees at 8 bases. The J segment lost 5 bases and the V segment lost 4 bases, leaving 6 bases of the junction unmatched. The CDR3 loop spans 15 amino acids. The germline CDR1 and CDR2 sequences are PRHDT and FYEKMQ (reference sequence). The CDR3 bases are TGTGCCAGCAGCTATCGGACAGGGCGAACCGGGGAGCTGTTTTTT. As protein: CASSYRTGRTGELFF.

The rearrangement uses TRBV6-6 and TRBJ1-2; 7 bases agree with TRBD1. CDR1 is MNHNY, CDR2 SVGAGI, per germline (reference sequence). This CDR3 comprises 12 residues. The CDR3 here is CATFGQAGGYTF. DNA for the CDR3: TGTGCAACCTTTGGACAGGCGGGGGGCTACACCTTC.

The chain links TRBV6-5 to TRBJ1-2; maybe TRBD1 (5 bases). This CDR3 has 13 amino acids. Trimming removed 2 bases at V and 4 bases at J, with 8 bases between. CDR1 is MNHEY and CDR2 is SVGAGI in the germline V gene. The DNA of the CDR3 is TGTGCCAGCAGTTACCTGGGGGTCTATGGCTACACCTTC. Translating it yields CASSYLGVYGYTF.

This clone was recorded only once. The chain couples TRBV6-2 or TRBV6-3 to TRBJ1-2; D uncertain. The CDR3 spans 15 residues. The V end was cut by 5 bases, the J end by 1 base, with 14 bases between. CDR1 is MNHEY, CDR2 SVGEGT, per germline. The CDR3 DNA reads as TGTGCCAGCAGTCCCTTGGCTGTAGTTAACTATGGCTACACCTTC. It yields the protein CASSPLAVVNYGYTF.

In this sample, this clone turned up a few times. The chain recombines TRBV7-3 with TRBJ2-2; 7 positions agree with TRBD1. Germline V lookup: CDR1 SGHTA, CDR2 FQGTGA. V lost 5 bases to trimming and J lost 2 bases; unmatched junction nucleotides: 11. The CDR3 consists of 17 residues. The DNA of the CDR3 is TGTGCCAGCAGCCCAAACCGGGACAGAGCCAACACCGGGGAGCTGTTTTTT. This codes for CASSPNRDRANTGELFF.

This chain uses TRBV5-6 with TRBJ2-7; 12 nucleotides agree with TRBD2. Germline trimming cut 1 base from V and 3 bases from J; bases unmatched to any gene: 5. The CDR3 runs 16 residues. In germline, CDR1 is SGHDT, CDR2 YYEEEE. The CDR3 region is CASSLRTSGDYYEQYF. In nucleotides, the CDR3 is TGTGCCAGCAGCTTGCGGACTAGCGGGGACTACTACGAGCAGTACTTC.

V is TRBV2 and J is TRBJ2-2; TRBD2 is a possible D gene (6 bases). Germline assignment: CDR1 SNHLY and CDR2 FYNNEI. The CDR3 loop spans 14 amino acids. V lost 3 bases and J lost 10, with 15 bases in between. The CDR3 coding sequence is TGTGCCAGCAGTGAGAACAGGAGGGGAGAGGAGCTGTTTTTT. Translated: CASSENRRGEELFF. Complete variable domain (other parts from reference TRBV2 and TRBJ2-2): EPEVTQTPSHQVTQMGQEVILRCVPISNHLYFYWYRQILGQKVEFLVSFYNNEISEKSEIFDDQFSVERPDGSNFTLKIRSTKLEDSAMYFCASSENRRGEELFFGEGSRLTVL.